The 9 T cell receptor beta chains given below trace back to one sample, sequenced in a study of blood T cell repertoires in COVID-19. Libraries were prepared by immunoSEQ multiplex PCR; TCRdb keeps only in-frame clonotypes and omits some of them. This sample has 110,000 or so clones, with approximately 85% found just once. The sample taken for sequencing was peripheral blood. The receptor set was obtained from a woman aged 55 to 70 with COVID-19, enrolled during active disease.

The chain joins TRBV9 to TRBJ2-5; 10 positions agree with TRBD2. The germline gives CDR1 SGDLS, CDR2 YYNGEE. This CDR3 is 15 amino acids long. J gave up 4 bases and V 4 bases, and 7 bases lay outside the gene matches. The CDR3 nucleotides are TGTGCCAGCAGCTCTACCGGGACTAGCGTAGAGACCCAGTACTTC. It translates to CASSSTGTSVETQYF.

V usage is TRBV12-3 or TRBV12-4 and J usage is TRBJ1-1; D uncertain. V was pared by 6 bases and J by 6 bases, with 8 bases between. CDR3 length equals 11 residues. The CDR3 spells CASSSRAEAFF. CDR3 bases: TGTGCCAGCAGCTCCCGTGCTGAAGCTTTCTTT.

The chain employs TRBV3-1 (or the pseudogene TRBV3-2) and TRBJ2-1; 7 bases map to TRBD2. V dropped 1 base and J dropped 6; count of bases not matched to a gene: 9. Germline assignment: CDR1 LGHDT and CDR2 YNNKEL (reference sequence). The CDR3 consists of 16 residues. The CDR3 DNA reads TGTGCCAGCAGCCAAGTCTCCCGGACTAGATTCAATGAGCAGTTCTTC. The encoded protein is CASSQVSRTRFNEQFF.

The J gene is TRBJ2-1, the V gene TRBV5-1, with 12 bases matching TRBD1. Germline assignment: CDR1 SGHRS and CDR2 YFSETQ. Trimming took 4 bases from V and 8 from J; bases not matched to a gene: 4. CDR3 length: 14 residues. The CDR3 DNA follows: TGCGCCAGCAGCCCGGGGACAGGGGGCTATGAGCAGTTCTTC. Translated: CASSPGTGGYEQFF. Full variable domain (missing parts from reference TRBV5-1 and TRBJ2-1): KAGVTQTPRYLIKTRGQQVTLSCSPISGHRSVSWYQQTPGQGLQFLFEYFSETQRNKGNFPGRFSGRQFSNSRSEMNVSTLELGDSALYLCASSPGTGGYEQFFGPGTRLTVL.

The J gene is TRBJ1-2, the V gene TRBV11-2; the match to TRBD1 covers 7 bases. Germline CDR1 reads SGHAT; CDR2 reads FQNNGV. With V trimmed by 5 bases and J by 4 bases, 7 bases remained unmatched. The CDR3 spans 14 residues. The CDR3 loop is CASSADRPAYGYTF. The CDR3 nucleotides read TGTGCCAGCAGCGCGGACAGGCCCGCCTATGGCTACACCTTC.

The chain is built from TRBV19 and TRBJ1-3; D gene ambiguous. The germline gives CDR1 LNHDA, CDR2 SQIVND (reference sequence). Trimming removed 3 bases at V and 0 bases at J, with 12 bases between. The CDR3 runs 16 residues. CDR3 amino acids: CASSISRFYSGNTIYF. CDR3 nucleotide sequence: TGTGCCAGTAGTATCTCCAGGTTCTACTCTGGAAACACCATATATTTT.

The chain is built from TRBV27 and TRBJ1-5, with 8 bases identical to TRBD1. In germline, CDR1 is MNHEY, CDR2 SMNVEV (reference sequence). V shed 5 bases, J shed 9 bases, and the junction held 9 bases outside the gene matches. There are 14 residues in the CDR3. CDR3 sequence reads: CASSPTGAERPQHF. CDR3 nucleotides: TGTGCCAGCAGTCCGACAGGGGCCGAGCGGCCCCAGCATTTT.

This clone has ten or more counts. This chain links TRBV7-9 with TRBJ1-6, with 7 bases fitting TRBD1. CDR3 size: 15 residues. Germline lookup yields CDR1 SEHNR and CDR2 FQNEAQ (reference sequence). The V segment lost 6 bases and the J segment 0 bases; nucleotides outside the gene matches: 2. The CDR3 nucleotides read TGTGCCAGCAGTCGGACAGGCTCCTATAATTCACCCCTCCACTTT. Translated: CASSRTGSYNSPLHF.

This clone has a single count. The rearrangement uses TRBV4-1 and TRBJ1-3, with 8 bases matching TRBD1. The V gene end was trimmed by 4 bases and the J gene end by 3 bases; junction bases not matched to a gene: 8. CDR1 and CDR2 (germline): MGHRA, YSYEKL. The CDR3 is made up of 16 amino acids. In DNA form, the CDR3 reads TGCGCCAGCAGCCCGGAAACAGGGGGAGGTGGAAACACCATATATTTT. Residues: CASSPETGGGGNTIYF.